This is a list of T cell receptor beta chains from one sample in a study of blood T cell repertoires in COVID-19. The assay was immunoSEQ multiplex PCR, and TCRdb's table has in-frame clones only and misses some. The top ten clones hold just under 7% of a sample with 300,000 or so clones, 88% of them seen once. What was sequenced was peripheral blood. The receptor set was obtained from a woman under 40 who had recovered from COVID-19. Both conserved end residues are trimmed from each CDR3.

len	v_gene	CDR3aa
10	TRBV28	ASNVNGESAF
12	TRBV15	ATSRDQRADTQY
15	TRBV6-1	ASSGTWTGGGNQPQH
12	TRBV6-5	ASSYGTGRNTQY
9	TRBV10-3	AISSPDGYT
12	TRBV30	AWRQQGDVAEAF
14	TRBV27	ASSLNDRGDTGELF
10	TRBV2	ASTTVDQPQH
12	TRBV9	ASSSRQSTGELF
13	TRBV29-1	SVANHGGRDEKLF
10	TRBV19	ASTGGRSPLH
13	TRBV3-1/TRBV3-2	ASSHWDRVGYGYT
12	TRBV5-8	ASSLGRRTYEQY
10	TRBV2	ASGRVGETQY
10	TRBV14	ASSLSRAGYT
12	TRBV9	ASSAGDGGETQY
11	TRBV7-3	ASSPGGTGELF
13	TRBV4-3	ASSQESLSTDTQY
13	TRBV28	ASISRASGANVLT
16	TRBV30	AWRSWGSGGTGRETQY
12	TRBV15	ATSRDPGGNIQY
12	TRBV19	ASSIRQGADTQY
14	TRBV5-1	ASSLGMTGHGNTIY